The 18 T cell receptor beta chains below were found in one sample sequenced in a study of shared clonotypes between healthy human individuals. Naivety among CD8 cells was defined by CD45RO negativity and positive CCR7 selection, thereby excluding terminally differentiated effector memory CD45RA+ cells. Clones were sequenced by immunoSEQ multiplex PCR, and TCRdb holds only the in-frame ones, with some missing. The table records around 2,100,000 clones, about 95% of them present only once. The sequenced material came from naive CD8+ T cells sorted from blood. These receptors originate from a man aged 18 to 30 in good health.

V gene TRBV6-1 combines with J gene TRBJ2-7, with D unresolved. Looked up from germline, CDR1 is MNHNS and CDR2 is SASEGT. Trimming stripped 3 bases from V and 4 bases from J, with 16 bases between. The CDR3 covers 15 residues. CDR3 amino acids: CASSETGSSLYEQYF. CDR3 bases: TGTGCCAGCAGTGAGACCGGGTCTTCTCTTTACGAGCAGTACTTC.

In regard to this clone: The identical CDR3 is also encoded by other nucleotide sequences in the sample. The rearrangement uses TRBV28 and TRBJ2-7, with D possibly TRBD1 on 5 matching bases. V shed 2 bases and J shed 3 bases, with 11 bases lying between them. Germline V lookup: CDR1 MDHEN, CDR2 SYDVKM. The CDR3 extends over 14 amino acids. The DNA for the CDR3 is TGTGCCAGCAGTTTAACAGGCACCGACTACGAGCAGTACTTC. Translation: CASSLTGTDYEQYF.

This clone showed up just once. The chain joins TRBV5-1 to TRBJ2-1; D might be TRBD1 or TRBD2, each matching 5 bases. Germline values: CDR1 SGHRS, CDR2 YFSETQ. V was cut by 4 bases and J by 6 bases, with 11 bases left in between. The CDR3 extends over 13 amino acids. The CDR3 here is CASSVGPRNEQFF. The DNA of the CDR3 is TGCGCCAGCAGCGTGGGACCTCGCAATGAGCAGTTCTTC. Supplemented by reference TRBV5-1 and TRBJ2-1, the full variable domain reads KAGVTQTPRYLIKTRGQQVTLSCSPISGHRSVSWYQQTPGQGLQFLFEYFSETQRNKGNFPGRFSGRQFSNSRSEMNVSTLELGDSALYLCASSVGPRNEQFFGPGTRLTVL.

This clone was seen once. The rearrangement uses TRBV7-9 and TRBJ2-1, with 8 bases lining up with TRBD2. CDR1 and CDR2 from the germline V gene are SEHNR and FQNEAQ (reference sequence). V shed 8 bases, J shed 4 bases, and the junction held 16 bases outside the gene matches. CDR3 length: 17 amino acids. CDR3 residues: CASVVASGSGVYNEQFF. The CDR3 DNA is TGTGCCAGCGTAGTTGCCTCTGGTAGCGGGGTTTACAATGAGCAGTTCTTC.

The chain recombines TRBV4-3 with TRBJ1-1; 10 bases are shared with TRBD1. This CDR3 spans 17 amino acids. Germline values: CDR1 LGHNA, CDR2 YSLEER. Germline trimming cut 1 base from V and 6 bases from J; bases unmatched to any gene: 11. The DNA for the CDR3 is TGCGCCAGCAGCCAAGGCAGACAGGGGGCCGACGACGCTGAAGCTTTCTTT. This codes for CASSQGRQGADDAEAFF.

The CDR3 DNA reads TGTGCCAGTTCCCTCCTCGGGGGGCGCGACGGGGAGCTGTTTTTT. It codes for CASSLLGGRDGELFF. The rearrangement joins TRBV19 to TRBJ2-2, with D perhaps matching TRBD2 (7 bases). The ends were cut back, 8 bases at V and 7 bases at J, with 20 bases in the middle. Germline CDR1 LNHDA, CDR2 SQIVND (reference sequence). The CDR3 runs to 15 residues.

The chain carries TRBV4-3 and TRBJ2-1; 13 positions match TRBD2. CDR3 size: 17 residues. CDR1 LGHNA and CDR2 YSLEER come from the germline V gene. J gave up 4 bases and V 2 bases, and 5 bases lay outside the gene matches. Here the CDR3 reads CASSQPGLAGPYNEQFF. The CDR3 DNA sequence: TGCGCCAGCAGCCAACCGGGACTAGCGGGACCTTACAATGAGCAGTTCTTC.

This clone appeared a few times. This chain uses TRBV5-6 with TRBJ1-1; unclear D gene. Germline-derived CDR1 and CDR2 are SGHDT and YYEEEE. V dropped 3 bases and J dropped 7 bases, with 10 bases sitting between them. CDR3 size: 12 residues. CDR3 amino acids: CASSSMGDEAFF. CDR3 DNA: TGTGCCAGCAGCTCGATGGGTGATGAAGCTTTCTTT.

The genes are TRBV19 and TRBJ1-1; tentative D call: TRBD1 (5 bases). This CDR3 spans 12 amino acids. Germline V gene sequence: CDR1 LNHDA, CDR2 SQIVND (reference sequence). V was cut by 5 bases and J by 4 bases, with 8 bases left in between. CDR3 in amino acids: CASSQGPTEAFF. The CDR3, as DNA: TGTGCCAGTAGTCAGGGACCCACTGAAGCTTTCTTT. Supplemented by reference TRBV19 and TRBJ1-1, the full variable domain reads DGGITQSPKYLFRKEGQNVTLSCEQNLNHDAMYWYRQDPGQGLRLIYYSQIVNDFQKGDIAEGYSVSREKKESFPLTVTSAQKNPTAFYLCASSQGPTEAFFGQGTRLTVV.

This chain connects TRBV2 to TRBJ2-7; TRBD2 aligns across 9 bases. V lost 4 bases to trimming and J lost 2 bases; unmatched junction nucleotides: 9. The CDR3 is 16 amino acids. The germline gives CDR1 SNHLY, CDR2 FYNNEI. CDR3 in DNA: TGTGCCAGCAGTGCAACCTTAGCGGGAGCCCCCTACGAGCAGTACTTC. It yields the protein CASSATLAGAPYEQYF.

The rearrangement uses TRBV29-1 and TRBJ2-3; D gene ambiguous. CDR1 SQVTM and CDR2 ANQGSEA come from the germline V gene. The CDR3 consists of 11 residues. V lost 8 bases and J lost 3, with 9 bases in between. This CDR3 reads CSLTSTDTQYF. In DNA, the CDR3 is TGCAGCCTTACTTCAACAGATACGCAGTATTTT.

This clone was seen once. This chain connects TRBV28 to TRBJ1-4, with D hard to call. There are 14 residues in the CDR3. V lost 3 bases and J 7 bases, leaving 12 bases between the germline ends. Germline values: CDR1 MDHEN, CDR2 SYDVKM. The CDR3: CASSFHGGSEKLFF. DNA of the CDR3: TGTGCCAGCAGTTTTCATGGAGGGAGTGAAAAACTGTTTTTT.

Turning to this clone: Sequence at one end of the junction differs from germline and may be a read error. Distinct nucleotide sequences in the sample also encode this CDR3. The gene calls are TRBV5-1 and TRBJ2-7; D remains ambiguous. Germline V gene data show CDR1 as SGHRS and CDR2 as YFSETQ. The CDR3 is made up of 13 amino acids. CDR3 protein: CASSLEGFDEQYF. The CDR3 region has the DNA TGCGCCAGCAGTTTGGAAGGGTTCGACGAGCAGTACTTC. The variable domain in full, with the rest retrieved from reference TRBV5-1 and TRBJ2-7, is KAGVTQTPRYLIKTRGQQVTLSCSPISGHRSVSWYQQTPGQGLQFLFEYFSETQRNKGNFPGRFSGRQFSNSRSEMNVSTLELGDSALYLCASSLEGFDEQYFGPGTRLTVT.

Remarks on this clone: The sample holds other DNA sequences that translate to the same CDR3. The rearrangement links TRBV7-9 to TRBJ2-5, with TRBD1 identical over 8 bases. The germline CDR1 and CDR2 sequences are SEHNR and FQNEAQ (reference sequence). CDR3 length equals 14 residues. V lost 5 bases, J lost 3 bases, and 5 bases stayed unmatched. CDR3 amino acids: CASSPPTGEETQYF. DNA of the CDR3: TGTGCCAGCAGCCCGCCGACAGGGGAAGAGACCCAGTACTTC.

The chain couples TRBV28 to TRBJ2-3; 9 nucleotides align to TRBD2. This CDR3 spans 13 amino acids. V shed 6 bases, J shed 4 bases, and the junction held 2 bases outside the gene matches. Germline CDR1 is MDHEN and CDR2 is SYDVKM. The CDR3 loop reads CASRLAGADTQYF. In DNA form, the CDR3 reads TGTGCCAGCAGATTAGCGGGAGCAGATACGCAGTATTTT.

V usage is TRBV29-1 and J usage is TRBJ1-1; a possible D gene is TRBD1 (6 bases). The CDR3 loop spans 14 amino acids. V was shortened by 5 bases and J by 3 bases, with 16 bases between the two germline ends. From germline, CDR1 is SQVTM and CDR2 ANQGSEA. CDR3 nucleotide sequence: TGCAGCGTTAGGAGGGGGTTAACGGACACTGAAGCTTTCTTT. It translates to CSVRRGLTDTEAFF.

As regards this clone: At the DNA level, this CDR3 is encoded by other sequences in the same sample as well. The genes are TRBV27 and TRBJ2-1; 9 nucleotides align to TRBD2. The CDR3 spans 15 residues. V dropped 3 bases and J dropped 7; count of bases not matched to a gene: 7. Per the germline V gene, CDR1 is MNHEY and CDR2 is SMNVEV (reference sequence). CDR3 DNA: TGTGCCAGCAGTTTTAGTAGCGGGAGTTATAATGAGCAGTTCTTC. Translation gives CASSFSSGSYNEQFF.

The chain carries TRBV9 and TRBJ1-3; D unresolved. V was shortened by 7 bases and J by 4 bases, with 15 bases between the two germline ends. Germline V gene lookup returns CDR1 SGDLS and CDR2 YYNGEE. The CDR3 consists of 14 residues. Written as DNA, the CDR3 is TGTGCCAGCCAAAGTGTACGTAAGGGAAACACCATATATTTT. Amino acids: CASQSVRKGNTIYF.